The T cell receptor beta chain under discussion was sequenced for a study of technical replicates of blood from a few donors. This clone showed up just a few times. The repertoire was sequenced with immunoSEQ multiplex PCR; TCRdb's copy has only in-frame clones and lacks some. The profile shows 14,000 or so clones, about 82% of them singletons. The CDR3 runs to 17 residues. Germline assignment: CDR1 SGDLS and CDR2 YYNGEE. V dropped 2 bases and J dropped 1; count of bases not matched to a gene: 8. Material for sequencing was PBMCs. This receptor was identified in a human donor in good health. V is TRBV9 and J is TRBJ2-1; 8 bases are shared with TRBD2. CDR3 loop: CASSVRYLAGSYNEQFF. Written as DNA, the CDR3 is TGTGCCAGCAGCGTTCGCTACTTAGCGGGGTCCTACAATGAGCAGTTCTTC.